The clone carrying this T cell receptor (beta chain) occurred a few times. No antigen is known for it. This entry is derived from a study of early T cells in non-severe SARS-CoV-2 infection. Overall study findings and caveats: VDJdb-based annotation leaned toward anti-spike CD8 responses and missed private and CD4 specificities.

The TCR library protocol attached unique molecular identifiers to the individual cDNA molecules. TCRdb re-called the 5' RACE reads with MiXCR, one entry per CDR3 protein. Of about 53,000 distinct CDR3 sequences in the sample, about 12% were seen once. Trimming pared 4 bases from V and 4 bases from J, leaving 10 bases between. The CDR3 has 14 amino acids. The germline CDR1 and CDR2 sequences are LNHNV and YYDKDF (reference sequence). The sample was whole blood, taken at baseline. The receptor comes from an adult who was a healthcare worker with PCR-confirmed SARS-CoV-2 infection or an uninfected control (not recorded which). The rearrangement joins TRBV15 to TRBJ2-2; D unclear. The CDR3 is CATSMSVSTGELFF. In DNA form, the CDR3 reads TGTGCCACCAGCATGTCCGTTTCCACCGGGGAGCTGTTTTTT.